The 13 T cell receptor beta chains below come from one sample, sequenced in a study of blood T cell repertoires in COVID-19. Produced via immunoSEQ multiplex PCR; TCRdb's table is partial and in-frame only. The table lists about 67,000 clones, 86% of them singletons. Sequenced sample: peripheral blood. These receptors all come from a middle-aged man with active COVID-19.

V usage is TRBV28 and J usage is TRBJ2-5, with 9 bases fitting TRBD2. The CDR3 runs 14 residues. In germline, CDR1 is MDHEN, CDR2 SYDVKM. The V segment lost 2 bases and the J segment 5 bases; nucleotides outside the gene matches: 3. CDR3 bases: TGTGCCAGCAGTTTACGCGGGAGGGCGGAGACCCAGTACTTC. Amino acid sequence: CASSLRGRAETQYF.

This clone was found once. The chain joins TRBV6-1 to TRBJ1-5, with TRBD1 as a possible D gene (6 bases). In germline, CDR1 is MNHNS, CDR2 SASEGT. V was shortened by 4 bases and J by 0 bases, with 16 bases between the two germline ends. The CDR3 has 17 residues. The CDR3 sequence: CASSGARGLASNQPQHF. CDR3 nucleotide sequence: TGTGCCAGCAGTGGCGCCAGGGGTCTTGCTAGCAATCAGCCCCAGCATTTT.

A few counts support this clone. V and J are TRBV4-2 and TRBJ1-1, with no clear D. This CDR3 spans 13 amino acids. Germline values: CDR1 LGHNA, CDR2 YNFKEQ. V was shortened by 5 bases and J by 1 base, with 8 bases between the two germline ends. Written as DNA, the CDR3 is TGTGCCAGCAGCGAGAGGGAGAACACTGAAGCTTTCTTT. Protein sequence: CASSERENTEAFF.

The rearrangement uses TRBV19 and TRBJ1-1, with a tentative D call TRBD1 (5 bases). Germline V gene sequence: CDR1 LNHDA, CDR2 SQIVND (reference sequence). V was trimmed by 5 bases and J by 4 bases, leaving 17 bases between them. The length of the CDR3 is 15 residues. CDR3 bases: TGTGCCAGTAGTGTGGAGCCCCGGGGGGGCACTGAAGCTTTCTTT. This translates into CASSVEPRGGTEAFF.

The V call is TRBV11-2, the J call TRBJ1-2, with 11 bases identical to TRBD1. The CDR3 runs 12 residues. The junction had 6 bases not matched to a gene; V was cut back by 5 bases and J by 13 bases. The germline V gene has CDR1 SGHAT and CDR2 FQNNGV. This CDR3 is CASSHGQGAFTF. Here the CDR3 DNA reads TGTGCCAGCAGCCACGGACAGGGGGCTTTCACCTTC.

The J gene is TRBJ1-2, the V gene TRBV27; D may be TRBD1 (5 bases). Germline CDR1 MNHEY, CDR2 SMNVEV (reference sequence). This CDR3 is 14 amino acids long. Trimming left V 3 bases short and J 3 bases short, with 11 bases between. The CDR3 bases are TGTGCCAGCAGTTTCCTTCAGGGTTACTATGGCTACACCTTC. It specifies CASSFLQGYYGYTF.

The V and J genes are TRBV27 and TRBJ2-1; 9 bases match TRBD2. The CDR3 has 14 amino acids. CDR1 and CDR2 from the germline V gene are MNHEY and SMNVEV (reference sequence). The junction had 8 bases not matched to a gene; V was cut back by 8 bases and J by 6 bases. The CDR3 sequence is CASRRLADTNEQFF. The DNA of the CDR3 is TGTGCCAGCCGCAGACTAGCGGACACCAATGAGCAGTTCTTC.

The CDR3 region is CASRGTGGNTEAFF. As DNA, the CDR3 is TGTGCCAGCAGGGGGACAGGGGGGAACACTGAAGCTTTCTTT. The V and J genes are TRBV2 and TRBJ1-1; 11 nucleotides align to TRBD1. J was trimmed by 1 base and V by 6 bases; bases with no gene match: 1. The CDR3 spans 14 residues. CDR1 and CDR2 (germline): SNHLY, FYNNEI.

The V and J genes are TRBV21-1 and TRBJ2-3; the D call in the table, TRBD2, was not verified against the DNA. TRBV21-1 is given as a pseudogene. The CDR3 loop spans 18 amino acids. This CDR3 reads CASNEEGVAGGPTDTQYF. The CDR3, as DNA: TGTGCCAGCAACGAAGAAGGGGTAGCGGGAGGGCCCACAGATACGCAGTATTTT.

V gene TRBV25-1 combines with J gene TRBJ2-3, with D unclear. Trimming took 7 bases from V and 6 from J, leaving 11 bases between them. Germline assignment: CDR1 MGHDK and CDR2 SYGVNS. The CDR3 is made up of 12 amino acids. CDR3 coding DNA: TGTGCCAGCATCTCCAGCGCGGATACGCAGTATTTT. It codes for CASISSADTQYF.

The gene calls are TRBV28 and TRBJ2-5; perhaps TRBD2 as D (6 bases). Looked up from germline, CDR1 is MDHEN and CDR2 is SYDVKM. The CDR3 has 14 residues. V lost 6 bases to trimming and J lost 5 bases, with 16 bases between them. This chain's CDR3 is CASRSREFRETQYF. CDR3 bases: TGTGCCAGCAGGAGTCGGGAGTTTCGGGAGACCCAGTACTTC.

The chain combines TRBV7-8 with TRBJ1-5, with 7 bases aligning to TRBD1. V lost 6 bases, J lost 0 bases, and 8 bases stayed unmatched. There are 16 residues in the CDR3. The germline CDR1 and CDR2 sequences are SGHVS and FQNEAQ. CDR3 DNA sequence: TGTGCCAGCAGTACTAGACAGGGCCCTAGCAATCAGCCCCAGCATTTT. Protein sequence: CASSTRQGPSNQPQHF.

The chain uses TRBV3-1 (or the pseudogene TRBV3-2) and TRBJ2-2; possibly TRBD2 for D (5 bases). CDR1 LGHDT and CDR2 YNNKEL come from the germline V gene (reference sequence). The CDR3 covers 15 residues. Here the CDR3 reads CAETGINNHGGELFF. The CDR3 bases are TGTGCAGAGACCGGGATAAACAACCACGGCGGGGAGCTGTTTTTT.